This T cell receptor beta chain is drawn from a study of T-cell reconstitution after alpha-beta-depleted transplantation in children (dated by TCRdb to 2016 to 2017). In terms of the full investigation: T-cell immune reconstitution after TCRalphabeta/CD19-depleted allogeneic hematopoietic cell transplantation in children was quantitatively tracked in the study by means of TCR repertoire profiling.

What the treatment or condition label conveys for this sample: allogeneic hematopoietic cell transplantation with graft depleted of TCRalphabeta T cells and CD19 B cells. TCRalphabeta/CD19-depleted allogeneic hematopoietic cell grafts were given to the transplant recipients, all of whom were children. Points the paper makes about the study in general: In some patients, the high TCRbeta diversity seen at day 60 was put down to recipient T cells and intrathymic progenitors that had survived conditioning. The frequencies of hyperexpanded clones fell over the following months, and after one year, T-cell counts and TCRbeta diversity were mostly attributed to newly produced T cells. The apparently early alphabetaT-cell count recovery about two months after transplant was reportedly dependent on only several hundred rapidly expanded clones derived from non-depleted graft cells.

The V and J ends are trimmed by 5 bases and 2 bases, leaving 17 bases between them. The CDR1 and CDR2 encoded by the germline V gene are MDHEN and SYDVKM. From its cysteine to its phenylalanine, the CDR3 spans 16 amino acids. Left in the record is the CDR3 DNA by itself, 48 bases read in frame from the first base. Library preparation used PCR. Instrument used: Illumina HiSeq 2500. TCR libraries were prepared with molecular barcoding, using unique molecular identifiers to normalize TCRbeta repertoire quantification. TCRdb reworked the public reads: Q25 trimming with fastp, MiXCR clone assembly, productive beta chains retained. Identical CDR3 proteins give one entry, which carries the most common genes and DNA. In this sample the table shows approximately 500,000 distinct CDR3 sequences, over 9.5% of which occur a single time. Of the sample, about 2.1% falls within the top ten clones. About this clonotype itself: Which antigen it targets is not known. The sample holds no much larger clone one base away, and base qualities are not on file.

The rearrangement joined TRBV28 to TRBJ2-3; TRBD2 could be the D gene, as 6 bases match. The starting material was PBMCs, obtained before TCRalphabeta/CD19-depleted stem cell transplant. This TCR was recovered from a child younger than 10 with inherited bone marrow failure, due to receive a stem cell transplant. The DNA reads as follows: TGTGCCAGCAGTCGCGAGCGGGCGCTATACACAGATACGCAGTATTTT. Its protein reads: CASSRERALYTDTQYF.